This T cell receptor beta chain appears in the sequencing data of a study of cytomegalovirus exposure and HLA in healthy donors. The CDR3 runs 15 residues. CDR1 KGHSH and CDR2 LQKENI come from the germline V gene. General study findings and limits: Reports showed the classifier diagnosing cytomegalovirus status with high specificity and sensitivity.

Healthy individuals who donated bone marrow served as the donors. In the case of this clone: Its antigen is still unknown. The junction shows a germline mismatch at one end, possibly a read error. The same CDR3 is also encoded by other DNA sequences in this sample.

PCR was performed using 60 Vbeta and 13 Jbeta primers. This table comes from immunoSEQ multiplex PCR, and its TCRdb copy is limited to in-frame clones, with some not included. The data contain about 180,000 clones, over 80% of them singletons. This rearrangement joins TRBV18 to TRBJ1-1; a possible D gene is TRBD1 (6 bases). The receptor was isolated from a girl aged 10-17 years in good health and CMV-seropositive. Sample: PBMCs. The CDR3 sequence is CASSAGVVSGTEAFF. CDR3 DNA sequence: TGCGCCAGCTCAGCAGGGGTTGTGTCGGGAACTGAAGCTTTCTTT.